This T cell receptor beta chain was documented in a study of shared clonotypes between healthy human individuals. The assay was immunoSEQ multiplex PCR, and TCRdb's table has in-frame clones only and misses some. This table holds 1,500,000 or so clones, 98% to 99% found once. The CDR3 has 15 amino acids. Trimming took off 5 bases at V and 1 base at J, with 12 bases between the two ends. Looked up from germline, CDR1 is MNHEY and CDR2 is SVGAGI. The specimen was naive CD4+ T cells sorted from blood. Subset meaning: CD45RA+ positively selected. The sequence came from a man aged 30 to 39 in good health. The chain combines TRBV6-5 with TRBJ2-1; D tentatively fits TRBD1 or TRBD2 (5 bases each). DNA of the CDR3: TGTGCCAGCAGTCCGGGACCTGGGTCCTACAATGAGCAGTTCTTC. Its translation: CASSPGPGSYNEQFF.